This TCR beta chain emerged from a study of blood T cell repertoires in COVID-19. Turning to the study itself: The origin of the acute and convalescent COVID-19 samples was the United States, Italy and Spain. PBMCs, B-cell-depleted T cells, or T cells were the source of the cDNA or gDNA that made up the material.

Per the original data handling: Reference gene primer amplification gave nucleated cell count estimates. TCRdb's copy holds only in-frame clones and misses some; the assay was immunoSEQ multiplex PCR. V and J calls and clone size are given by that table; D and trimming were obtained from the DNA. This table holds tens of thousands of clones, roughly 80% found once. This CDR3 comprises 21 residues. J lost 1 base, V lost 5 bases, and 18 bases had no gene match. Germline V CDR1 and CDR2: SGHRS, YFSETQ. Sequenced: peripheral blood. The J gene is TRBJ2-2, the V gene TRBV5-1; 12 bases align to TRBD2. This TCR derives from a man between 65 and 85 years old with acute or convalescent COVID-19. The CDR3 loop is CASSHMTYTSGGPGNTGELFF. CDR3 nucleotides: TGCGCCAGCAGTCACATGACGTATACTAGCGGGGGGCCCGGGAACACCGGGGAGCTGTTTTTT.